The 30 T cell receptor beta chains reported below all come from one sample, sequenced in a study of control samples from healthy donors and cancer patients. The table came from immunoSEQ multiplex PCR; TCRdb's copy has only in-frame clones and leaves some out. The sample consists of about 160,000 clones, over 85% of them appearing once. The specimen sequenced was blood. These receptors originate from a man aged 25 to 45 in good health.

The V call is TRBV19, the J call TRBJ2-1, with 7 bases fitting TRBD1. V shed 5 bases and J 3 bases; nucleotides not matched to a gene: 10. Germline V gives CDR1 LNHDA, CDR2 SQIVND (reference sequence). The CDR3 runs 16 residues. CDR3 sequence (DNA): TGTGCCAGTAGTCCGACCTCGACAGGGCACTACAATGAGCAGTTCTTC. Its protein is CASSPTSTGHYNEQFF.

J is TRBJ1-4 and V is TRBV19; D gene unclear. Germline V gives CDR1 LNHDA, CDR2 SQIVND (reference sequence). The CDR3 loop spans 15 amino acids. Trimming cost V 7 bases and J 4 bases, with 16 bases left between them. CDR3 amino acids: CASIANSAGNEKLFF. For the CDR3, the DNA is TGTGCCAGTATCGCGAACTCAGCGGGTAATGAAAAACTGTTTTTT.

This clone showed up just once. The V call is TRBV15, the J call TRBJ1-1; D uncertain. This CDR3 comprises 12 residues. Germline lookup yields CDR1 LNHNV and CDR2 YYDKDF (reference sequence). V dropped 1 base and J dropped 4 bases, with 4 bases sitting between them. The CDR3 DNA reads as TGTGCCACCAGCAGAGTTAGCACTGAAGCTTTCTTT. Encoded protein: CATSRVSTEAFF.

This clone came up once. The chain uses TRBV7-9 and TRBJ2-7; D not resolved. There are 14 residues in the CDR3. The V end lost 1 base, the J end lost 0 bases, and 7 bases lay between the germline ends. CDR1 SEHNR and CDR2 FQNEAQ come from the germline V gene (reference sequence). The CDR3 DNA follows: TGTGCCAGCAGCTTAGAACAGTCCTCCTACGAGCAGTACTTC. This sequence encodes CASSLEQSSYEQYF.

The chain couples TRBV4-1 to TRBJ1-5, with D unresolved. V lost 4 bases to trimming and J lost 6 bases, with 10 bases between them. The CDR3 runs 13 residues. Per germline, CDR1 MGHRA and CDR2 YSYEKL. CDR3 sequence (DNA): TGCGCCAGCAGCCTCAAGTCGGGTCAGCCCCAGCATTTT. This translates into CASSLKSGQPQHF.

This clone has a handful of counts. V and J are TRBV19 and TRBJ2-7, with 9 bases aligning to TRBD2. The germline V gene has CDR1 LNHDA and CDR2 SQIVND (reference sequence). Germline trimming cut 6 bases from V and 3 bases from J; bases unmatched to any gene: 6. The CDR3 runs to 14 residues. The DNA of the CDR3 is TGTGCCAGTAGCCTGGGACTAGCAGACTACGAGCAGTACTTC. It translates to CASSLGLADYEQYF. Drawing the rest from reference TRBV19 and TRBJ2-7, the complete variable domain is DGGITQSPKYLFRKEGQNVTLSCEQNLNHDAMYWYRQDPGQGLRLIYYSQIVNDFQKGDIAEGYSVSREKKESFPLTVTSAQKNPTAFYLCASSLGLADYEQYFGPGTRLTVT.

The J gene is TRBJ1-5, the V gene TRBV28, with TRBD1 matching 10 bases. The trim removed 5 bases at V and 7 bases at J, leaving 8 bases unmatched. In germline, CDR1 is MDHEN, CDR2 SYDVKM. The CDR3 consists of 15 residues. DNA for the CDR3: TGTGCCAGCAGTCCCGGGACAGGGGAAAGCCAGCCCCAGCATTTT. As protein: CASSPGTGESQPQHF.

CDR3 bases: TGTGCCAGCAGCCAAGATAACAGACCTAATCAGCCCCAGCATTTT. Its protein is CASSQDNRPNQPQHF. The V gene is TRBV3-1 (or the pseudogene TRBV3-2), the J gene TRBJ1-5; D unclear. V was cut by 0 bases and J by 4 bases, with 10 bases left in between. Germline-derived CDR1 and CDR2 are LGHDT and YNNKEL (reference sequence). This CDR3 has 15 amino acids.

J is TRBJ1-2 and V is TRBV24-1; a possible D gene is TRBD1 (5 bases). The germline CDR1 and CDR2 sequences are KGHDR and SFDVKD. V dropped 1 base and J dropped 8 bases, with 10 bases sitting between them. This CDR3 is built from 13 residues. Written as DNA, the CDR3 is TGTGCCACCAGTGATTTCCAGGGAACAGGCTACACCTTC. Translation gives CATSDFQGTGYTF.

Only a few counts were recorded for this clone. The genes are TRBV5-1 and TRBJ2-3; tentatively, D is TRBD2 (6 bases). The V end lost 0 bases, the J end lost 0 bases, and 11 bases lay between the germline ends. This CDR3 is built from 16 residues. Germline V gene data show CDR1 as SGHRS and CDR2 as YFSETQ. The DNA of the CDR3 is TGCGCCAGCAGCTTGGGAGCAGGGACTAGCACAGATACGCAGTATTTT. This sequence encodes CASSLGAGTSTDTQYF.

The chain couples TRBV5-5 to TRBJ1-1; D not certain. CDR1 is SGHKS, CDR2 YYEKEE, per germline (reference sequence). V gave up 2 bases and J gave up 0 bases, with 11 bases separating them. CDR3 length equals 15 residues. The CDR3 coding sequence is TGTGCCAGCAGCTTAGGGCACTACATGAACACTGAAGCTTTCTTT. Its protein product is CASSLGHYMNTEAFF.

The CDR3 is CASRGDTYNSPLHF. Here the CDR3 DNA reads TGTGCCAGCAGGGGGGACACCTATAATTCACCCCTCCACTTT. V is TRBV2 and J is TRBJ1-6; perhaps TRBD1 as D (6 bases). The germline V and J ends were trimmed by 6 bases and 2 bases, with 8 bases remaining between them. The CDR3 covers 14 residues. Per germline, CDR1 SNHLY and CDR2 FYNNEI. The full variable domain, with the rest looked up from reference TRBV2 and TRBJ1-6, is EPEVTQTPSHQVTQMGQEVILRCVPISNHLYFYWYRQILGQKVEFLVSFYNNEISEKSEIFDDQFSVERPDGSNFTLKIRSTKLEDSAMYFCASRGDTYNSPLHFGNGTRLTVT.

This clone was counted once. The chain links TRBV6-5 to TRBJ1-1; D might be TRBD1 (5 bases). V was pared by 2 bases and J by 5 bases, with 12 bases between. CDR3 length equals 14 residues. Germline V gene sequence: CDR1 MNHEY, CDR2 SVGAGI. CDR3 loop: CASSYALRGTEAFF. The CDR3, as DNA: TGTGCCAGCAGTTACGCCCTAAGGGGAACTGAAGCTTTCTTT.

This chain uses TRBV21-1 with TRBJ2-7; the table's D call, TRBD2, was not checked against the DNA. TRBV21-1 has pseudogene status. This CDR3 has 15 residues. The CDR3 loop is CASSNREIKGSEQYF. CDR3 DNA: TGTGCCAGCAGCAACCGGGAGATAAAGGGAAGCGAGCAGTACTTC.

This clone turned up a few times. This chain connects TRBV11-2 to TRBJ1-4; 8 bases are shared with TRBD1. V gave up 2 bases and J gave up 3 bases; unmatched junction bases: 5. This CDR3 region has 16 residues. Germline V gives CDR1 SGHAT, CDR2 FQNNGV. CDR3 sequence: CASSLLQGASNEKLFF. The CDR3, as DNA: TGTGCCAGCAGCTTACTGCAGGGGGCCTCTAATGAAAAACTGTTTTTT.

The chain is built from TRBV2 and TRBJ2-2, with D unresolved. V gave up 6 bases and J gave up 2 bases, with 16 bases separating them. CDR1 is SNHLY, CDR2 FYNNEI, per germline. The CDR3 has 16 residues. CDR3 residues: CASSYLLLTNTGELFF. DNA for the CDR3: TGTGCCAGCAGCTACTTACTCCTCACTAACACCGGGGAGCTGTTTTTT.

V is TRBV10-3 and J is TRBJ2-2, with D possibly matching TRBD2 (6 bases). Germline assignment: CDR1 ENHRY and CDR2 SYGVKD. The V end was cut by 4 bases, the J end by 4 bases, with 13 bases between. The CDR3 runs to 15 residues. CDR3 protein: CAISGAGRVTGELFF. CDR3 in DNA: TGTGCCATCAGTGGAGCGGGCAGAGTCACCGGGGAGCTGTTTTTT.

This clone has more than one count but fewer than ten. The V and J genes are TRBV14 and TRBJ1-3; TRBD1 matches at 7 bases. After removal of 6 bases from V and 14 bases from J, the junction contained 7 bases not matched to a gene. CDR3 length: 11 residues. Germline lookup yields CDR1 SGHDN and CDR2 FVKESK. Here the CDR3 reads CASRESGTVYF. CDR3 coding DNA: TGTGCCAGCAGAGAGAGCGGGACAGTATATTTT.

The CDR3 nucleotides are TGTGCCAGTTCTCCCCCAGGCACCTTCTATGGCTACACCTTC. Its protein product is CASSPPGTFYGYTF. The genes are TRBV19 and TRBJ1-2; D call uncertain. The CDR3 is made up of 14 amino acids. The V end was cut by 8 bases, the J end by 4 bases, with 17 bases between. Germline V lookup: CDR1 LNHDA, CDR2 SQIVND (reference sequence).

The chain is built from TRBV5-1 and TRBJ2-7; D may correspond to TRBD1 or TRBD2 (5 bases each). The germline V and J ends were trimmed by 0 bases and 4 bases, with 8 bases remaining between them. The CDR3 contains 13 residues. The germline CDR1 and CDR2 sequences are SGHRS and YFSETQ. This chain's CDR3 is CASSLVGEYEQYF. The CDR3 DNA is TGCGCCAGCAGCTTGGTGGGGGAATACGAGCAGTACTTC.

The chain has TRBV11-2 and TRBJ2-2; no clear D gene. Germline CDR1 and CDR2: SGHAT and FQNNGV. The CDR3 is 14 amino acids. V was clipped by 0 bases and J by 8 bases, with 10 bases between them. The CDR3 sequence is CASSLERLRGELFF. The CDR3 DNA sequence: TGTGCCAGCAGCTTAGAGAGGCTGCGGGGGGAGCTGTTTTTT.

J is TRBJ1-1 and V is TRBV4-1, with 8 nucleotides matching TRBD1. This CDR3 has 14 residues. CDR1 and CDR2 (germline): MGHRA, YSYEKL. The trim removed 6 bases at V and 2 bases at J, leaving 5 bases unmatched. CDR3: CASRRGQANTEAFF. In DNA form, the CDR3 reads TGCGCCAGCAGACGGGGACAGGCTAACACTGAAGCTTTCTTT.

V and J are TRBV3-1 (or the pseudogene TRBV3-2) and TRBJ2-2, with 14 bases fitting TRBD2. CDR3 length: 17 residues. CDR1 is LGHDT, CDR2 YNNKEL, per germline (reference sequence). Trimming cost V 2 bases and J 7 bases; bases outside gene matches: 6. The CDR3 DNA sequence: TGTGCCAGCAGCCAATGGGGACTAGCGGGAGCAAACGGGGAGCTGTTTTTT. It specifies CASSQWGLAGANGELFF.

V usage is TRBV28 and J usage is TRBJ2-2, with 11 nucleotides matching TRBD1. Germline V gives CDR1 MDHEN, CDR2 SYDVKM. This CDR3 is built from 15 residues. V gave up 3 bases and J gave up 6 bases; unmatched junction bases: 3. CDR3 coding DNA: TGTGCCAGCAGTTTGGGGGGACAGGGGGCCGGGGAGCTGTTTTTT. It encodes CASSLGGQGAGELFF.

DNA of the CDR3: TGTGCCGCCCGACACAGGGGAAACACTGAAGCTTTCTTT. Its translation is CAARHRGNTEAFF. The chain combines TRBV19 with TRBJ1-1, with 7 bases that match TRBD1. The CDR3 totals 13 residues. The V and J ends lost 11 bases and 2 bases, in that order; junction bases with no gene match: 8. Germline CDR1 reads LNHDA; CDR2 reads SQIVND (reference sequence).

This chain connects TRBV10-3 to TRBJ1-4; D possibly corresponds to TRBD1 (5 bases). V was cut by 4 bases and J by 6 bases, with 15 bases left in between. The CDR3 spans 15 residues. The germline V gene encodes CDR1 ENHRY and CDR2 SYGVKD. The CDR3 DNA is TGTGCCATCAGTGCTACGGACACTGGCTATGAAAAACTGTTTTTT. Protein: CAISATDTGYEKLFF.

This chain joins TRBV25-1 and TRBJ2-7; possible D gene TRBD1, 6 bases. The CDR3 spans 14 residues. V was pared by 2 bases and J by 3 bases, with 11 bases between. The germline V gene encodes CDR1 MGHDK and CDR2 SYGVNS. CDR3 bases: TGTGCCAGCAGTGAAACAGGGAGCGGCTACGAGCAGTACTTC. Translation gives CASSETGSGYEQYF.

To note about this clone: At the DNA level, this CDR3 is encoded by other sequences in the same sample as well. This rearrangement joins TRBV30 to TRBJ1-5, with D unclear. Trimming left V 0 bases short and J 1 base short, with 4 bases between. The CDR3 sequence is 13 residues long. Looked up from germline, CDR1 is GTSNPN and CDR2 is SVGIG (reference sequence). CDR3 protein: CAWSVDSNQPQHF. CDR3 coding DNA: TGTGCCTGGAGTGTAGACAGCAATCAGCCCCAGCATTTT. Combining the CDR3 with reference TRBV30 and TRBJ1-5 gives the whole variable domain SQTIHQWPATLVQPVGSPLSLECTVEGTSNPNLYWYRQAAGRGLQLLFYSVGIGQISSEVPQNLSASRPQDRQFILSSKKLLLSDSGFYLCAWSVDSNQPQHFGDGTRLSIL.

This chain uses TRBV2 with TRBJ1-1; D call uncertain. Trimming stripped 2 bases from V and 4 bases from J, with 5 bases between. The germline CDR1 and CDR2 sequences are SNHLY and FYNNEI. The CDR3 totals 12 residues. The DNA for the CDR3 is TGTGCCAGCAGTGAATTTAGCACTGAAGCTTTCTTT. Its protein is CASSEFSTEAFF.

This chain links TRBV6-5 with TRBJ2-4, with D possibly TRBD2 on 5 matching bases. CDR1 is MNHEY and CDR2 is SVGAGI in the germline V gene. The V end was cut by 2 bases, the J end by 0 bases, with 5 bases between. The CDR3 has 14 amino acids. The CDR3 nucleotides are TGTGCCAGCAGTTACGGACTAGCCAAAAACATTCAGTACTTC. As protein: CASSYGLAKNIQYF.